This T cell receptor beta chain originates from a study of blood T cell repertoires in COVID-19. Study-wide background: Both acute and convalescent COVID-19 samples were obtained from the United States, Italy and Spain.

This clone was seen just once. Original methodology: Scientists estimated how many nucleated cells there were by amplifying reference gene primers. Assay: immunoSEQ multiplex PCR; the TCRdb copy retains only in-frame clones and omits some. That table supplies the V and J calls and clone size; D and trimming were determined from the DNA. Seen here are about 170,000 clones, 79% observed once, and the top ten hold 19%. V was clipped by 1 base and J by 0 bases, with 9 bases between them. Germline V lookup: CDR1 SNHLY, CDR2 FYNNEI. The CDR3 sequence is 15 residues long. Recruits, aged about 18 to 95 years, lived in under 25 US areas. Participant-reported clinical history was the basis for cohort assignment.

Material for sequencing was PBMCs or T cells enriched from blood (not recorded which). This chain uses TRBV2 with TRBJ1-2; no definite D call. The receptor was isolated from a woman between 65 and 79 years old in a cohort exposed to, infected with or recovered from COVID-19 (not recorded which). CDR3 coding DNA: TGTGCCAGCAGTGAAGTCCGGGGAGCTAACTATGGCTACACCTTC. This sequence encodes CASSEVRGANYGYTF.